This T cell receptor beta chain was sequenced during a study of PD-1 blockade in mismatch repair-deficient tumors. General observations from the study: Tumor-resident clones, often absent from pretreatment blood, expanded after pembrolizumab and then contracted.

Sequencing was performed with immunoSEQ multiplex PCR; in TCRdb, only in-frame clones are kept and a portion is missing. The table records around 110,000 clones, 65% to 80% of them present only once. Germline values: CDR1 SGHNT, CDR2 YENEEA. The V and J ends lost 3 bases and 3 bases, in that order; junction bases with no gene match: 19. The length of the CDR3 is 20 residues. In the case of this clone: Its antigen is unidentified.

This chain connects TRBV11-3 to TRBJ2-2, with TRBD1 matching 7 bases. Sequenced material: peripheral blood, taken about 60 weeks after starting pembrolizumab. The receptor was isolated from an adult with mismatch repair-deficient cancer. CDR3 loop: CASSFLLWGDREEDTGELFF. CDR3 nucleotides: TGTGCCAGCAGCTTTCTCCTTTGGGGAGACAGGGAAGAGGACACCGGGGAGCTGTTTTTT.